This T cell receptor (beta chain) is drawn from a study of CD8 T cell repertoires and HIV-1 epitope variants. On the study more broadly: An uncultured baseline aliquot held 1M T cells.

Germline V CDR1 and CDR2: SGHTS, YDEGEE. The CDR3 covers 13 residues. The V gene end was trimmed by 3 bases and the J gene end by 3 bases; junction bases not matched to a gene: 2. Only in-frame clones appear in the TCRdb table, and some are missing; sequencing was by immunoSEQ multiplex PCR. The table shows under 100,000 clones, with more than 65% occurring only once. The sequence was obtained from a male donor with HIV. The chain uses TRBV5-8 and TRBJ2-7, with 8 bases that match TRBD2. Sequencing was done on a sample of uncultured baseline CD8+ T cells from peripheral blood mononuclear cells (PBMCs). The CDR3 region is CASSYREGYEQYF. As DNA, the CDR3 is TGTGCCAGCAGCTATCGGGAGGGCTACGAGCAGTACTTC.